Listed here are 19 T cell receptor beta chains from one sample, sequenced in a study of T cells after yellow fever vaccination (dated by TCRdb to the late 2010s). The treatment or condition label on this specimen signifies: live attenuated yellow fever vaccine strain. The receptor library was made with 5' RACE. Sequencer: Illumina HiSeq 2500. TCRdb reprocessed the public reads (quality trimming at Q25 with fastp, clone calling with MiXCR) and kept in-frame beta chains. Rows matching on CDR3 protein sequence are summarized as one entry with the most common DNA and genes. The sample has about 360,000 distinct CDR3 sequences on record, around 6.4% of them singletons. The ten largest clonotypes hold about 15% of the sample. Sequenced here: PBMCs, sampled 5 days after the yellow fever booster vaccination. The receptors here all came from a man aged 25-45 years who received the YFV17D yellow fever vaccine.

The chain employs TRBV19 and TRBJ2-7; TRBD1 or TRBD2 may be the D gene (5 bases each). V gave up 3 bases and J gave up 0 bases, with 12 bases separating them. Germline CDR1 reads LNHDA; CDR2 reads SQIVND (reference sequence). CDR3 size: 15 residues. CDR3 loop: CASSILGRSSYEQYF. DNA for the CDR3: TGTGCCAGTAGTATCTTGGGACGGAGCTCCTACGAGCAGTACTTC.

This clonotype was counted only a few times. The chain joins TRBV5-5 to TRBJ1-2; 7 bases are a match to TRBD1. Trimming cost V 4 bases and J 3 bases; bases outside gene matches: 9. Germline CDR1 SGHKS, CDR2 YYEKEE (reference sequence). The CDR3 contains 15 residues. The CDR3 sequence: CASSPGRDSYYGYTF. CDR3 sequence (DNA): TGTGCCAGCAGCCCCGGTCGGGACAGTTACTATGGCTACACCTTC.

The genes are TRBV7-2 and TRBJ2-5; TRBD2 matches at 7 bases. J gave up 6 bases and V 6 bases, and 13 bases lay outside the gene matches. This CDR3 spans 15 amino acids. The germline CDR1 and CDR2 sequences are SGHTA and FQGNSA. The CDR3 region is CASSSSGEDSQTQYF. In DNA, the CDR3 is TGTGCCAGCAGTTCTAGCGGAGAGGATTCGCAGACCCAGTACTTC. Full variable domain (remainder filled in from reference TRBV7-2 and TRBJ2-5): GAGVSQSPSNKVTEKGKDVELRCDPISGHTALYWYRQSLGQGLEFLIYFQGNSAPDKSGLPSDRFSAERTGGSVSTLTIQRTQQEDSAVYLCASSSSGEDSQTQYFGPGTRLLVL.

The sample holds many counts of this clonotype. The rearrangement uses TRBV11-2 and TRBJ2-1; TRBD1 matches 7 bases. V trimming: 4 bases; J trimming: 3 bases; junction bases outside the gene matches: 6. The CDR3 is made up of 15 amino acids. Germline V gene sequence: CDR1 SGHAT, CDR2 FQNNGV. The DNA of the CDR3 is TGTGCCAGCAGCTCAGGGACAGCCCACTACAATGAGCAGTTCTTC. Protein: CASSSGTAHYNEQFF. The full variable domain, completed using reference TRBV11-2 and TRBJ2-1, is EAGVAQSPRYKIIEKRQSVAFWCNPISGHATLYWYQQILGQGPKLLIQFQNNGVVDDSQLPKDRFSAERLKGVDSTLKIQPAKLEDSAVYLCASSSGTAHYNEQFFGPGTRLTVL.

This clonotype was counted a few times. V gene TRBV20-1 combines with J gene TRBJ2-2; D is uncertain. CDR1 and CDR2 from the germline V gene are DFQATT and SNEGSKA (reference sequence). The ends were cut back, 6 bases at V and 5 bases at J, with 13 bases in the middle. The CDR3 runs to 13 residues. The CDR3 DNA follows: TGCAGTGCCATGCCCGAAGGGACCGGGGAGCTGTTTTTT. Amino acid sequence: CSAMPEGTGELFF.

This clonotype was observed many times. The chain has TRBV11-2 and TRBJ2-7; 14 bases map to TRBD2. V shed 1 base and J 6 bases; nucleotides not matched to a gene: 11. This CDR3 has 18 residues. The germline V gene encodes CDR1 SGHAT and CDR2 FQNNGV. Here the CDR3 reads CASSLGGTSGSRRVEQYF. In DNA, the CDR3 is TGTGCCAGCAGCTTAGGGGGGACTAGCGGGAGCCGTCGGGTCGAGCAGTACTTC.

This clonotype was counted many times. The chain recombines TRBV2 with TRBJ2-3; D might be TRBD2 (6 bases). Looked up from germline, CDR1 is SNHLY and CDR2 is FYNNEI. The CDR3 is 15 amino acids. V gave up 7 bases and J gave up 4 bases, with 18 bases separating them. The CDR3 sequence is CASIEFGGMADTQYF. The CDR3, as DNA: TGTGCCAGCATAGAGTTTGGGGGGATGGCAGATACGCAGTATTTT.

The chain recombines TRBV3-1 with TRBJ2-2; D uncertain. V lost 2 bases and J 4 bases, leaving 8 bases between the germline ends. The germline CDR1 and CDR2 sequences are LGHDT and YNNKEL (reference sequence). The CDR3 extends over 14 amino acids. CDR3 protein: CASSQLERTGELFF. CDR3 nucleotides: TGTGCCAGCAGCCAATTGGAGCGCACCGGGGAGCTGTTTTTT.

V and J are TRBV11-1 and TRBJ1-6; D might be TRBD1 (5 bases). This CDR3 is built from 18 residues. Trimming pared 3 bases from V and 4 bases from J, leaving 19 bases between. The germline V gene has CDR1 SGHAT and CDR2 FQDESV (reference sequence). The CDR3 DNA follows: TGTGCCAGCAGCTTGAGGGACCGGGACCCTTTTTATAATTCACCCCTCCACTTT. It translates to CASSLRDRDPFYNSPLHF.

The table lists this clonotype with many counts. The chain is built from TRBV5-4 and TRBJ2-5; the match to TRBD2 covers 9 bases. The CDR3 has 16 amino acids. V was pared by 3 bases and J by 2 bases, with 8 bases of the junction left unmatched. Germline CDR1 is SGHNT and CDR2 is YYREEE (reference sequence). The CDR3 here is CASSSRLAELQETQYF. DNA of the CDR3: TGTGCCAGCAGCTCAAGACTAGCGGAGTTGCAAGAGACCCAGTACTTC.

This clonotype was recorded a few times. The chain has TRBV5-5 and TRBJ2-2; D not certain. From germline, CDR1 is SGHKS and CDR2 YYEKEE (reference sequence). The CDR3 contains 15 residues. Trimming cost V 6 bases and J 0 bases, with 12 bases left between them. The CDR3 region has the DNA TGTGCCAGCACCCTTAGTCACACGAACACCGGGGAGCTGTTTTTT. As protein: CASTLSHTNTGELFF.

This chain uses TRBV30 with TRBJ2-7; D tentatively fits TRBD1 or TRBD2 (5 bases each). CDR1 is GTSNPN, CDR2 SVGIG, per germline (reference sequence). V was shortened by 5 bases and J by 5 bases, with 25 bases between the two germline ends. This CDR3 contains 16 residues. Here the CDR3 reads CAWSKGPTLIPHEQYF. CDR3 DNA sequence: TGTGCCTGGTCTAAGGGACCGACACTTATCCCCCACGAGCAGTACTTC.

The chain links TRBV12-3 or TRBV12-4 to TRBJ2-1; 8 nucleotides agree with TRBD1. V lost 3 bases to trimming and J lost 6 bases; unmatched junction nucleotides: 4. The CDR3 contains 14 residues. The CDR3 DNA sequence: TGTGCCAGCAGTTTTTCGACAGGGGTCAATGAGCAGTTCTTC. Translating gives CASSFSTGVNEQFF.

This clonotype was counted many times. This chain connects TRBV5-1 to TRBJ1-6; D is possibly TRBD1 (5 bases). V was trimmed by 4 bases and J by 12 bases, leaving 17 bases between them. This CDR3 contains 14 residues. The germline V gene has CDR1 SGHRS and CDR2 YFSETQ. CDR3 sequence: CASSAGRTRQPLHF. Written as DNA, the CDR3 is TGCGCCAGCAGCGCGGGACGGACTAGACAACCCCTCCACTTT.

This clonotype turned up a few times. The V call is TRBV30, the J call TRBJ1-1; weak D call: TRBD1 (6 bases). The CDR3 covers 15 residues. The germline V gene has CDR1 GTSNPN and CDR2 SVGIG (reference sequence). Trimming stripped 0 bases from V and 2 bases from J, with 13 bases between. In DNA form, the CDR3 reads TGTGCCTGGAGTGTACTTCGGGGGCGAAACACTGAAGCTTTCTTT. Residues: CAWSVLRGRNTEAFF.

The chain links TRBV20-1 to TRBJ2-1, with TRBD2 matching over 9 bases. Germline V CDR1 and CDR2: DFQATT, SNEGSKA (reference sequence). V lost 3 bases and J lost 4; bases outside the gene matches: 4. This CDR3 contains 14 residues. The CDR3, as DNA: TGCAGTGCTAGTTGGACTAGCGTTTACAATGAGCAGTTCTTC. Translation gives CSASWTSVYNEQFF.

This clonotype was counted ten times or more. The rearrangement uses TRBV5-8 and TRBJ2-1; D unresolved. The V end lost 4 bases, the J end lost 2 bases, and 7 bases lay between the germline ends. Germline assignment: CDR1 SGHTS and CDR2 YDEGEE. This CDR3 spans 13 amino acids. The chain's CDR3 is CASSQRTYNEQFF. In nucleotides, the CDR3 is TGTGCCAGCAGCCAGAGGACCTACAATGAGCAGTTCTTC.

This clonotype showed up many times. This sequence joins TRBV12-3 or TRBV12-4 and TRBJ2-5; tentatively, D is TRBD1 or TRBD2 (5 bases each). This CDR3 has 11 residues. The V and J ends lost 6 bases and 7 bases respectively, with 9 bases between them. The CDR3 is CASSRGGTQYF. The CDR3 nucleotides are TGTGCCAGCAGCCGTGGGGGGACCCAGTACTTC.

This clonotype was seen more than once but under ten times. This chain uses TRBV19 with TRBJ2-1; the D gene is possibly TRBD2 (5 bases). The CDR3 runs to 14 residues. Germline V lookup: CDR1 LNHDA, CDR2 SQIVND (reference sequence). V was clipped by 4 bases and J by 6 bases, with 13 bases between them. CDR3 amino acids: CASSKPGNSNEQFF. CDR3 nucleotide sequence: TGTGCCAGTAGTAAACCGGGGAATAGCAATGAGCAGTTCTTC.